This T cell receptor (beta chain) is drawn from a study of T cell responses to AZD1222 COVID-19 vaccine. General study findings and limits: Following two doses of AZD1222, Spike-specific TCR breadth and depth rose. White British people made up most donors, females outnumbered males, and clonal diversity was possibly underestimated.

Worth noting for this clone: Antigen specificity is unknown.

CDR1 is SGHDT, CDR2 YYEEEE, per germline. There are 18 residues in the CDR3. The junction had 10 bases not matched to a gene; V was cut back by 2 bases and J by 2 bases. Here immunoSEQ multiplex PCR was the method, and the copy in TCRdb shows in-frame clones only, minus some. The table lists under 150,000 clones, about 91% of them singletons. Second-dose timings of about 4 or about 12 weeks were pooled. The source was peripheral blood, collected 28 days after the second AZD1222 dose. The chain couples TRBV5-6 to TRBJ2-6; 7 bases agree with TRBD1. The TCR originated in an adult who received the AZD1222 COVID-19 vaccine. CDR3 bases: TGTGCCAGCAGCTTCACACGACCAGACAGGGCTGGGGCCAACGTCCTGACTTTC. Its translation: CASSFTRPDRAGANVLTF. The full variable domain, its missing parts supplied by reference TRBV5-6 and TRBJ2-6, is DAGVTQSPTHLIKTRGQQVTLRCSPKSGHDTVSWYQQALGQGPQFIFQYYEEEERQRGNFPDRFSGHQFPNYSSELNVNALLLGDSALYLCASSFTRPDRAGANVLTFGAGSRLTVL.